This T cell receptor (beta chain) was recorded in a study of metastatic and nonmetastatic thyroid tumors. TCRdb re-called clones from the PCR reads using MiXCR. The data show roughly 4,500 clones, 37% seen once. Trimming stripped 1 base from V and 3 bases from J, with 16 bases between. Germline V gives CDR1 DFQATT, CDR2 SNEGSKA (reference sequence). The CDR3 runs 16 residues. Among the patients, none had received any treatment before thyroid surgery. The sample taken for sequencing was tumor tissue. The chain recombines TRBV20-1 with TRBJ2-1, with unresolved D. This clonotype was obtained from a male donor with papillary thyroid cancer or a benign thyroid nodule (not recorded which). Some clones in this sample may be carry-over from other donors' samples. CDR3: CSARVVGQPGYNEQFF. CDR3 coding DNA: TGCAGTGCTAGAGTAGTCGGCCAACCTGGCTACAATGAGCAGTTCTTC.